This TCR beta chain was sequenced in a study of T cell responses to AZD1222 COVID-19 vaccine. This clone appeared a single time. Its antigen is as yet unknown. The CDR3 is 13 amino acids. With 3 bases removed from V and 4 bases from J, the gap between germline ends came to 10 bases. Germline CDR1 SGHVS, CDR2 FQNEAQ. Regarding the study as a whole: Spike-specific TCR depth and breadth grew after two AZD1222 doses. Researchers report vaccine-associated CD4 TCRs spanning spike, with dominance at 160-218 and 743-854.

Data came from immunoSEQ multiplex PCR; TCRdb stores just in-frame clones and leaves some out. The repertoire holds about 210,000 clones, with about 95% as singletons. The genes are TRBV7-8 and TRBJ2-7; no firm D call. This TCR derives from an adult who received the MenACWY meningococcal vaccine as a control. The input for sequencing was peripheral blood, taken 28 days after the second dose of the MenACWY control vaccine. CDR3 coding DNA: TGTGCCAGCAGCTTGTACGTGCGGTACGAGCAGTACTTC. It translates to CASSLYVRYEQYF.